A selection of T cell receptor beta chains follows, all from one sample in a study of cytomegalovirus exposure and HLA in healthy donors. Clones were read by immunoSEQ multiplex PCR, and TCRdb kept only the in-frame ones, dropping some. The repertoire holds 150,000 to 200,000 clones, with around four fifths as singletons. The specimen sequenced was PBMCs. These receptors all stem from a man between 18 and 29 years old in good health and CMV-seronegative. Each CDR3 is given with its conserved first and last residue. A D gene is named only where the DNA matches it firmly. Clone sizes are given selectively: once, few, many, or a class where the clone is expanded.

j_call | d_call | clone_size | v_call | cdr3_aa | cdr3_nt
TRBJ1-6 | TRBD1 | . | TRBV6-5 | CASSRDRGPNSPLHF | TGTGCCAGCAGTAGAGACAGGGGCCCCAATTCACCCCTCCACTTT
TRBJ2-3 | . | few | TRBV25-1 | CASSELGHSTDTQYF | TGTGCCAGCAGTGAACTAGGACACAGCACAGATACGCAGTATTTT
TRBJ2-1 | . | . | TRBV4-3 | CASSPIPGHHNEQFF | TGCGCCAGCAGCCCAATTCCGGGACATCACAATGAGCAGTTCTTC
TRBJ2-2 | . | few | TRBV9 | CASSQYTGELFF | TGTGCCAGCAGCCAATACACCGGGGAGCTGTTTTTT
TRBJ2-1 | . | . | TRBV5-6 | CASSLGLALNEQFF | TGTGCCAGCAGCTTGGGCCTAGCCCTCAATGAGCAGTTCTTC
TRBJ2-7 | TRBD2 | . | TRBV5-1 | CASSSSTSGSEKQYF | TGCGCCAGCAGCTCTTCAACTAGCGGGAGCGAGAAGCAGTACTTC
TRBJ2-5 | . | few | TRBV18 | CASSPSTGLQETQYF | TGTGCCAGCTCACCCTCCACAGGGTTACAAGAGACCCAGTACTTC
TRBJ2-1 | TRBD2 | . | TRBV4-1 | CASSQGAGGFYNEQFF | TGCGCCAGCAGCCAAGGAGCGGGGGGATTTTACAATGAGCAGTTCTTC
TRBJ1-4 | . | . | TRBV23-1 | CASSQGPWGLFF | TGCGCCAGCAGTCAGGGGCCTTGGGGACTGTTTTTT
TRBJ1-1 | . | once | TRBV9 | CASSGSGSRVTEAFF | TGTGCCAGCAGCGGGTCAGGGTCTAGGGTCACTGAAGCTTTCTTT
TRBJ1-1 | . | . | TRBV6-4 | CASSPEGGTEAFF | TGTGCCAGCAGCCCCGAAGGGGGCACTGAAGCTTTCTTT
TRBJ2-2 | TRBD1 | . | TRBV5-1 | CASSHRQGAGTGELFF | TGCGCCAGCAGCCATCGACAGGGGGCAGGGACCGGGGAGCTGTTTTTT
TRBJ1-2 | TRBD1 | . | TRBV2 | CASRRLTGGGYEGYTF | TGTGCCAGCAGGAGACTGACAGGGGGGGGATATGAGGGCTACACCTTC
TRBJ2-3 | TRBD2 | few | TRBV4-3 | CASSGRLAGLDTQYF | TGCGCCAGCAGTGGAAGACTAGCGGGCCTAGATACGCAGTATTTT
TRBJ1-2 | . | . | TRBV6-5 | CASSRGWNYGYTF | TGTGCCAGCAGCAGGGGCTGGAACTATGGCTACACCTTC
TRBJ1-2 | TRBD1 | . | TRBV7-2 | CASSRDRGARYGYTF | TGTGCCAGCAGCCGCGACAGGGGCGCTCGCTATGGCTACACCTTC
TRBJ2-7 | TRBD1 | few | TRBV19 | CASSLVTGVYEQYF | TGTGCCAGTAGCTTAGTGACAGGGGTTTACGAGCAGTACTTC
TRBJ1-2 | TRBD1 | few | TRBV2 | CASSSPGQVEYGYTF | TGTGCCAGCAGTTCCCCGGGACAGGTTGAATATGGCTACACCTTC
TRBJ1-1 | . | . | TRBV28 | CASSLTGRTEAFF | TGTGCCAGCAGCCTGACCGGGAGGACTGAAGCTTTCTTT
TRBJ2-5 | TRBD1 | . | TRBV6-5 | CASSSTGGTQYF | TGTGCCAGCAGTTCTACAGGGGGGACCCAGTACTTC
TRBJ1-1 | . | once | TRBV18 | CASSQTSVTMNTEAFF | TGTGCCAGCTCACAAACCAGCGTTACCATGAACACTGAAGCTTTCTTT
TRBJ2-7 | . | . | TRBV9 | CASRQGRFGNEQYF | TGTGCCAGCAGACAGGGTAGGTTCGGCAACGAGCAGTACTTC
TRBJ2-2 | . | . | TRBV9 | CASSVGEGVTGELFF | TGTGCCAGCAGCGTAGGGGAAGGGGTCACCGGGGAGCTGTTTTTT
TRBJ1-2 | . | . | TRBV6-1 | CASSEAAAESYGYTF | TGTGCCAGCAGTGAAGCGGCGGCAGAATCCTATGGCTACACCTTC
TRBJ2-2 | . | . | TRBV28 | CASRASGTPKAGELFF | TGTGCCAGCAGGGCCTCCGGGACACCCAAGGCGGGGGAGCTGTTTTTT
TRBJ2-2 | . | . | TRBV5-1 | CASRSFLNTGELFF | TGCGCCAGCAGGTCCTTTCTGAACACCGGGGAGCTGTTTTTT
TRBJ1-2 | . | . | TRBV19 | CASSLSTNYGYTF | TGTGCCAGTAGTCTTAGTACGAACTATGGCTACACCTTC
TRBJ2-7 | . | . | TRBV2 | CASVINRRGGTYEQYF | TGTGCCAGCGTGATCAATCGGCGGGGAGGTACCTACGAGCAGTACTTC
TRBJ2-3 | . | . | TRBV21-1 | CASSIRDRVFLTGDTQYF | TGTGCCAGCAGCATACGGGACAGGGTATTTTTAACCGGGGATACGCAGTATTTT
TRBJ1-4 | TRBD1 | . | TRBV2 | CASSLTGSYEKLFF | TGTGCCAGCAGTCTGACAGGGAGTTATGAAAAACTGTTTTTT
TRBJ1-2 | . | . | TRBV7-9 | CASSLAAANYGYTF | TGTGCCAGCAGCTTAGCGGCAGCTAACTATGGCTACACCTTC
TRBJ2-1 | . | . | TRBV7-2 | CASSLILGGNEQFF | TGTGCCAGCAGCTTAATCCTGGGGGGCAATGAGCAGTTCTTC
TRBJ2-7 | TRBD1 | . | TRBV9 | CASSARDRAYEQYF | TGTGCCAGCAGCGCCCGGGACAGGGCCTACGAGCAGTACTTC
TRBJ2-7 | TRBD2 | . | TRBV19 | CASATSGSSYEQYF | TGTGCCAGTGCAACTAGCGGGAGCTCCTACGAGCAGTACTTC
TRBJ2-1 | . | . | TRBV10-3 | CAISESRAGPRPYNEQFF | TGTGCCATCAGTGAGAGTCGAGCAGGGCCGAGGCCCTACAATGAGCAGTTCTTC
TRBJ1-1 | TRBD1 | . | TRBV6-4 | CASTRQGEENTEAFF | TGTGCCAGCACCCGACAGGGAGAGGAGAACACTGAAGCTTTCTTT
TRBJ2-7 | TRBD1 | . | TRBV10-3 | CAISRTGEHEQYF | TGTGCCATCAGTCGGACAGGGGAGCACGAGCAGTACTTC
TRBJ2-7 | TRBD2 | few | TRBV5-4 | CASSREPSGSSYEQYF | TGTGCCAGCAGCCGAGAGCCTAGCGGGAGCTCCTACGAGCAGTACTTC
TRBJ1-2 | . | . | TRBV9 | CASSRQDLRLWSNYGYTF | TGTGCCAGCAGCAGACAGGACCTTCGCTTATGGTCGAACTATGGCTACACCTTC
TRBJ1-1 | TRBD1 | . | TRBV9 | CASSPQSGGTGGILDTEAFF | TGTGCCAGCAGCCCCCAATCGGGAGGGACAGGGGGCATTTTGGACACTGAAGCTTTCTTT
TRBJ1-5 | . | few | TRBV6-1 | CASSEAGGASQPQHF | TGTGCCAGCAGTGAAGCTGGGGGGGCGAGTCAGCCCCAGCATTTT
TRBJ2-3 | TRBD1 | . | TRBV5-5 | CASSPRTGPSTDTQYF | TGTGCCAGCAGCCCGAGGACAGGGCCTAGCACAGATACGCAGTATTTT
TRBJ2-1 | TRBD1 | many | TRBV2 | CATRQGALNEQFF | TGTGCCACTAGACAGGGGGCCCTCAATGAGCAGTTCTTC
TRBJ1-3 | TRBD1 | . | TRBV7-8 | CASSPRTGGNTIYF | TGTGCCAGCAGCCCGCGGACAGGAGGAAACACCATATATTTT
TRBJ2-1 | . | . | TRBV30 | CAWSSTTNQMGQFF | TGTGCCTGGAGTTCTACGACTAACCAGATGGGGCAGTTCTTC
TRBJ2-3 | . | . | TRBV7-6 | CASRESRLVDTQYF | TGTGCCAGCAGGGAAAGTAGACTAGTCGATACGCAGTATTTT
TRBJ1-1 | TRBD1 | . | TRBV9 | CASAEGDRARGAFF | TGTGCCAGCGCCGAAGGGGACAGGGCCCGAGGAGCTTTCTTT
TRBJ2-7 | . | . | TRBV4-3 | CASSQSHRAEQYF | TGCGCCAGCAGCCAAAGTCACAGGGCCGAGCAGTACTTC
TRBJ2-6 | TRBD1 | . | TRBV11-3 | CASSRQGGANVLTF | TGTGCCAGCAGCCGACAGGGGGGGGCCAACGTCCTGACTTTC
TRBJ1-1 | . | . | TRBV25-1 | CASSELGHVITEAFF | TGTGCCAGCAGTGAGTTGGGCCACGTAATCACTGAAGCTTTCTTT
TRBJ2-5 | TRBD1 | . | TRBV11-1 | CASSSPATGRQETQYF | TGTGCCAGCAGCTCCCCAGCGACAGGGCGACAAGAGACCCAGTACTTC
TRBJ2-7 | . | once | TRBV2 | CASSDRANEQYF | TGTGCCAGCAGTGACAGGGCAAACGAGCAGTACTTC
TRBJ2-6 | . | . | TRBV27 | CASSGLSGANVLTF | TGTGCCAGCAGTGGCCTCTCTGGGGCCAACGTCCTGACTTTC
TRBJ2-6 | TRBD1 | once | TRBV7-9 | CASSSLTGAGANVLTF | TGTGCCAGCAGCTCCCTGACAGGGGCTGGGGCCAACGTCCTGACTTTC
TRBJ2-7 | . | . | TRBV11-3 | CASSLDRSRIYEQYF | TGTGCCAGCAGCTTAGATCGAAGTAGAATCTACGAGCAGTACTTC
TRBJ2-1 | TRBD2 | . | TRBV25-1 | CASTLAGGGNEQFF | TGTGCCAGCACCCTAGCGGGAGGCGGCAATGAGCAGTTCTTC